These 28 T cell receptor beta chains came from one sample sequenced in a study of T cell responses to AZD1222 COVID-19 vaccine. The table came from immunoSEQ multiplex PCR; TCRdb's copy has only in-frame clones and leaves some out. The profile shows approximately 50,000 clones, over 70% of them singletons. The sequencing used peripheral blood, collected 28 days after the second AZD1222 dose. The receptors originated from an adult who received the AZD1222 COVID-19 vaccine.

The chain joins TRBV24-1 to TRBJ2-1; no firm D call. Germline V CDR1 and CDR2: KGHDR, SFDVKD. Trimming took 4 bases from V and 9 from J, leaving 6 bases between them. The CDR3 runs 11 residues. The CDR3 DNA sequence: TGTGCCACCAGTGAGGGTTTTGAGCAGTTCTTC. It is translated as CATSEGFEQFF.

The chain carries TRBV13 and TRBJ2-1, with 11 bases that match TRBD2. V shed 2 bases and J 5 bases; nucleotides not matched to a gene: 11. CDR3 length equals 18 residues. Germline loops: CDR1 PRHDT, CDR2 FYEKMQ (reference sequence). The CDR3 is CASSLNPPLAGGNNEQFF. In nucleotides, the CDR3 is TGTGCCAGCAGCTTAAATCCCCCGCTAGCGGGGGGTAACAATGAGCAGTTCTTC.

The genes are TRBV2 and TRBJ2-5; a possible D gene is TRBD2 (6 bases). The CDR3 is 13 residues long. The germline V gene encodes CDR1 SNHLY and CDR2 FYNNEI. Trimming shortened V by 6 bases and J by 5 bases, and 13 bases separated the two germline ends. CDR3 sequence: CASRGDGGETQYF. CDR3 in DNA: TGTGCCAGCAGGGGGGACGGAGGGGAGACCCAGTACTTC.

The chain joins TRBV5-1 to TRBJ1-1, with D unclear. The CDR3 consists of 13 residues. Germline V gives CDR1 SGHRS, CDR2 YFSETQ. V dropped 2 bases and J dropped 6 bases, with 11 bases sitting between them. The CDR3 DNA is TGCGCCAGCAGCTTCGGATTGGAGTCTGAAGCTTTCTTT. This gives the protein CASSFGLESEAFF.

This clone has a handful of counts. This sequence joins TRBV29-1 and TRBJ2-2, with TRBD1 as a possible D gene (6 bases). The V end lost 5 bases, the J end lost 1 base, and 8 bases lay between the germline ends. Germline lookup yields CDR1 SQVTM and CDR2 ANQGSEA. The CDR3 has 13 residues. The CDR3 nucleotides read TGCAGCGTTTCCAGGGGGAACACCGGGGAGCTGTTTTTT. Protein product: CSVSRGNTGELFF.

The chain links TRBV6-2 or TRBV6-3 to TRBJ2-7; the D is unclear. V was shortened by 2 bases and J by 5 bases, with 13 bases between the two germline ends. The CDR3 sequence is 14 residues long. Per germline, CDR1 MNHEY and CDR2 SVGEGT. The DNA of the CDR3 is TGTGCCAGCAGTTACAGGGTCCTGAGGAACGAGCAGTACTTC. This sequence encodes CASSYRVLRNEQYF.

The chain links TRBV3-1 (or the pseudogene TRBV3-2) to TRBJ2-2, with D perhaps matching TRBD1 or TRBD2 (6 bases each). Germline CDR1 is LGHDT and CDR2 is YNNKEL (reference sequence). The CDR3 spans 16 residues. V lost 0 bases and J lost 6, with 14 bases in between. CDR3 bases: TGTGCCAGCAGCCAAGATATGGGGGGCGCGGCCGGGGAGCTGTTTTTT. Its translation: CASSQDMGGAAGELFF.

The chain uses TRBV2 and TRBJ2-3; 10 positions match TRBD2. The CDR3 has 16 residues. From germline, CDR1 is SNHLY and CDR2 FYNNEI. The J segment lost 5 bases and the V segment lost 3 bases, leaving 8 bases of the junction unmatched. The DNA of the CDR3 is TGTGCCAGCAGTGAGGGGCTAGCGGGGGCCATAGATACGCAGTATTTT. This codes for CASSEGLAGAIDTQYF.

In DNA form, the CDR3 reads TGTGCCAGCAGTTTTCTGGGGACACCGAACACTGAAGCTTTCTTT. Protein product: CASSFLGTPNTEAFF. This chain links TRBV28 with TRBJ1-1, with a weak D call TRBD1 (6 bases). The CDR3 totals 15 residues. Germline V CDR1 and CDR2: MDHEN, SYDVKM. Trimming removed 3 bases at V and 1 base at J, with 12 bases between.

The V call is TRBV29-1, the J call TRBJ2-1; 9 positions match TRBD1. Germline CDR1 reads SQVTM; CDR2 reads ANQGSEA. The CDR3 is 13 residues long. J was trimmed by 8 bases and V by 4 bases; bases with no gene match: 6. CDR3 sequence: CSVVGQGGHEQFF. The CDR3 nucleotides are TGCAGCGTTGTGGGACAGGGTGGCCATGAGCAGTTCTTC.

This clone was counted a single time. The chain carries TRBV18 and TRBJ2-5, with 7 bases aligning to TRBD2. Germline V CDR1 and CDR2: KGHSH, LQKENI. The length of the CDR3 is 16 residues. V trimming: 0 bases; J trimming: 5 bases; junction bases outside the gene matches: 9. This chain's CDR3 is CASSPPYKRGGETQYF. Written as DNA, the CDR3 is TGTGCCAGCTCACCACCTTACAAGCGGGGAGGGGAGACCCAGTACTTC.

This rearrangement joins TRBV6-1 to TRBJ2-1; 7 nucleotides line up with TRBD1. Germline-derived CDR1 and CDR2 are MNHNS and SASEGT. V lost 0 bases to trimming and J lost 2 bases; unmatched junction nucleotides: 1. The CDR3 extends over 15 amino acids. For the CDR3, the DNA is TGTGCCAGCAGTGAAGCAGGGACAGCCTACAATGAGCAGTTCTTC. It yields the protein CASSEAGTAYNEQFF.

V is TRBV2 and J is TRBJ1-4; TRBD1 is a possible D gene (6 bases). In germline, CDR1 is SNHLY, CDR2 FYNNEI. V lost 3 bases to trimming and J lost 7 bases, with 12 bases between them. The CDR3 contains 14 residues. The CDR3 nucleotides are TGTGCCAGCAGTGACGGGACAAAACTTGAAAAACTGTTTTTT. Its translation: CASSDGTKLEKLFF. The full variable domain, completed using reference TRBV2 and TRBJ1-4, is EPEVTQTPSHQVTQMGQEVILRCVPISNHLYFYWYRQILGQKVEFLVSFYNNEISEKSEIFDDQFSVERPDGSNFTLKIRSTKLEDSAMYFCASSDGTKLEKLFFGSGTQLSVL.

This clone was found once. The genes are TRBV15 and TRBJ1-1, with a tentative D call TRBD1 (5 bases). The CDR3 is 14 residues long. Trimming took 4 bases from V and 1 from J, leaving 10 bases between them. Per the germline V gene, CDR1 is LNHNV and CDR2 is YYDKDF (reference sequence). The CDR3 nucleotides are TGTGCCACCAGCAAACAGAGGGGGAACACTGAAGCTTTCTTT. This sequence encodes CATSKQRGNTEAFF.

The gene calls are TRBV19 and TRBJ1-3; TRBD1 is a possible D gene (5 bases). Germline CDR1 reads LNHDA; CDR2 reads SQIVND (reference sequence). This CDR3 comprises 14 residues. V was clipped by 6 bases and J by 4 bases, with 13 bases between them. The CDR3, as DNA: TGTGCCAGTAGCAAATGGGACTTAGGAAACACCATATATTTT. Its protein product is CASSKWDLGNTIYF.

The V call is TRBV6-6, the J call TRBJ1-2, with a weak D call TRBD1 (6 bases). There are 14 residues in the CDR3. Trimming took off 6 bases at V and 10 bases at J, with 21 bases between the two ends. The germline V gene has CDR1 MNHNY and CDR2 SVGAGI (reference sequence). CDR3 sequence reads: CASRGRQEDSSYTF. In nucleotides, the CDR3 is TGTGCCAGCAGGGGCCGGCAAGAGGACAGCTCCTACACCTTC.

The J gene is TRBJ2-2, the V gene TRBV5-1; D tentatively reads TRBD1 or TRBD2 (6 bases each). From germline, CDR1 is SGHRS and CDR2 YFSETQ. The CDR3 runs to 14 residues. V was clipped by 7 bases and J by 4 bases, with 14 bases between them. CDR3 protein: CASFEGGFTGELFF. The DNA of the CDR3 is TGCGCCAGCTTCGAAGGGGGGTTCACCGGGGAGCTGTTTTTT.

This clone was seen once. The rearrangement links TRBV7-2 to TRBJ2-3; 7 bases fit TRBD1. Germline V gene sequence: CDR1 SGHTA, CDR2 FQGNSA. Trimming at V came to 7 bases and at J to 0 bases, leaving 7 bases not matched to a gene. CDR3 length equals 15 residues. Written as DNA, the CDR3 is TGTGCCAGCATCCGGGACAGCCAAAGCACAGATACGCAGTATTTT. Translation: CASIRDSQSTDTQYF. Using reference TRBV7-2 and TRBJ2-3 for the parts outside the CDR3, the full variable domain is GAGVSQSPSNKVTEKGKDVELRCDPISGHTALYWYRQSLGQGLEFLIYFQGNSAPDKSGLPSDRFSAERTGGSVSTLTIQRTQQEDSAVYLCASIRDSQSTDTQYFGPGTRLTVL.

This chain uses TRBV5-6 with TRBJ1-2; weak D call: TRBD1 (5 bases). The CDR3 spans 16 residues. Germline CDR1 and CDR2: SGHDT and YYEEEE. V was shortened by 4 bases and J by 0 bases, with 16 bases between the two germline ends. In DNA form, the CDR3 reads TGTGCCAGCAGCAGTTGGGGGTCCCTAGCTAACTATGGCTACACCTTC. Amino acid sequence: CASSSWGSLANYGYTF.

The J gene is TRBJ1-5, the V gene TRBV5-6; a possible D gene is TRBD1 (5 bases). The V end was cut by 1 base, the J end by 3 bases, with 11 bases between. The CDR3 spans 15 residues. Germline CDR1 SGHDT, CDR2 YYEEEE. CDR3 bases: TGTGCCAGCAGCTTGACAGGCGCATACAATCAGCCCCAGCATTTT. It codes for CASSLTGAYNQPQHF.

This clone was found a few times. The chain joins TRBV3-1 (or the pseudogene TRBV3-2) to TRBJ1-3; D ambiguous. V was clipped by 0 bases and J by 2 bases, with 8 bases between them. CDR3 size: 15 residues. CDR1 is LGHDT, CDR2 YNNKEL, per germline (reference sequence). In nucleotides, the CDR3 is TGTGCCAGCAGCCAAGATACCATCACTGGAAACACCATATATTTT. Translation: CASSQDTITGNTIYF.

V gene TRBV10-3 combines with J gene TRBJ2-7; D not resolved. Deletions cut 6 bases from V and 0 bases from J, with 9 bases between. The CDR3 spans 13 residues. Per germline, CDR1 ENHRY and CDR2 SYGVKD. CDR3: CAIRDGNSYEQYF. The CDR3 coding sequence is TGTGCCATCAGAGACGGCAACTCCTACGAGCAGTACTTC.

The CDR3 region has the DNA TGTGCCAGTAGTATTTCGACAGGGGATGGCTACACCTTC. Translation: CASSISTGDGYTF. This rearrangement joins TRBV19 to TRBJ1-2; 8 bases are shared with TRBD1. The trim removed 3 bases at V and 6 bases at J, leaving 3 bases unmatched. The germline V gene encodes CDR1 LNHDA and CDR2 SQIVND (reference sequence). The CDR3 runs 13 residues.

The CDR3 sequence: CASSLRPGRGSYNEQFF. As DNA, the CDR3 is TGTGCCAGCAGCTTACGTCCGGGGCGGGGCAGTTACAATGAGCAGTTCTTC. The V and J genes are TRBV11-2 and TRBJ2-1; TRBD2 is a possible D gene (6 bases). The V and J ends lost 2 bases and 4 bases respectively, with 18 bases between them. CDR3 size: 17 residues. CDR1 and CDR2 from the germline V gene are SGHAT and FQNNGV.

This sequence joins TRBV2 and TRBJ2-7, with D possibly matching TRBD1 (5 bases). Per the germline V gene, CDR1 is SNHLY and CDR2 is FYNNEI. V was trimmed by 6 bases and J by 6 bases, leaving 9 bases between them. The CDR3 sequence is 11 residues long. Written as DNA, the CDR3 is TGTGCCAGCAGGGGGCAAGCCGAGCAGTACGTC. Its protein is CASRGQAEQYV.

The rearrangement links TRBV7-2 to TRBJ2-3; 10 nucleotides align to TRBD2. Germline V lookup: CDR1 SGHTA, CDR2 FQGNSA. Trimming cost V 4 bases and J 5 bases; bases outside gene matches: 15. The CDR3 has 18 amino acids. Here the CDR3 DNA reads TGTGCCAGCAGCTCCCCATCAGGGAGCGGGAGGGCAGGAGATACGCAGTATTTT. Residues: CASSSPSGSGRAGDTQYF.

This clone was counted between two and nine times. J is TRBJ1-5 and V is TRBV7-2; D perhaps matches TRBD1 (5 bases). The germline V gene has CDR1 SGHTA and CDR2 FQGNSA. The V end was cut by 0 bases, the J end by 2 bases, with 14 bases between. The CDR3 extends over 17 amino acids. This CDR3 is CASSLAGGGAGNQPQHF. As DNA, the CDR3 is TGTGCCAGCAGCTTAGCTGGCGGAGGGGCTGGCAATCAGCCCCAGCATTTT.

V usage is TRBV18 and J usage is TRBJ1-5; D is undetermined. CDR1 is KGHSH and CDR2 is LQKENI in the germline V gene. V lost 5 bases, J lost 3 bases, and 8 bases lay in between. This CDR3 has 13 amino acids. CDR3 loop: CASSSNINQPQHF. The CDR3 region has the DNA TGTGCCAGCTCATCTAACATCAATCAGCCCCAGCATTTT.